This is a list of T cell receptor beta chains from one sample in a study of T-cell memory formation after mild COVID-19. TCRdb redid the calling of the 5' RACE reads with MiXCR, one entry per CDR3 protein. Counted here are around 200,000 distinct CDR3 sequences, roughly 18% occurring once; the ten biggest clones make up 3% to 4.5%. Sequenced sample: PBMCs or a T cell subset sorted from them (not recorded which). These receptors were taken from a man in his late teens or twenties who had mild COVID-19 (a few samples of this study predate the infection). Cell type and time point are not known. Each CDR3 is given with its conserved first and last residue. Fields, in order: J gene, V gene, clone size, D gene, CDR3 protein, CDR3 DNA. The D gene is left open where the match is weak. Clone sizes are given selectively: once, few, many, or a class where the clone is expanded.

TRBJ1-2	TRBV29-1	.	.	CSVGGRVNYGYTF	TGCAGCGTTGGAGGCAGGGTGAACTATGGCTACACCTTC
TRBJ1-5	TRBV4-1	few	TRBD1	CASSHGQGQRQPQHF	TGCGCCAGCAGTCACGGACAGGGTCAACGTCAGCCCCAGCATTTT
TRBJ1-3	TRBV20-1	.	.	CSARYSGNTIYF	TGCAGTGCTAGGTACTCTGGAAACACCATATATTTT
TRBJ2-5	TRBV6-6	.	TRBD2	CASSYPRLAGGPYEETQYF	TGTGCCAGCAGTTACCCCAGACTAGCGGGGGGGCCGTATGAGGAGACCCAGTACTTC
TRBJ2-7	TRBV7-9	.	.	CASSFTPGTRNSEQYF	TGTGCCAGCAGCTTCACCCCTGGGACAAGGAATAGCGAGCAGTACTTC
TRBJ2-1	TRBV29-1	.	.	CSVATTSSYNEQFF	TGCAGCGTTGCTACGACAAGCTCCTACAATGAGCAGTTCTTC
TRBJ2-3	TRBV7-2	.	.	CASNNRGDTQYF	TGTGCCAGCAACAACCGGGGAGATACGCAGTATTTT
TRBJ1-1	TRBV2	few	.	CASSPRVSSTEAFF	TGTGCCAGCAGTCCCAGGGTCTCGTCAACTGAAGCTTTCTTT
TRBJ2-2	TRBV15	.	.	CATSRDRTAGELFF	TGTGCCACCAGCAGAGATAGGACGGCCGGGGAGCTGTTTTTT
TRBJ1-5	TRBV20-1	.	.	CSATSGGSNQPQHF	TGCAGTGCTACCTCGGGGGGGAGCAATCAGCCCCAGCATTTT
TRBJ2-5	TRBV28	.	.	CASMHGGSETQYF	TGTGCCAGCATGCATGGGGGATCGGAGACCCAGTACTTC
TRBJ1-2	TRBV9	.	TRBD1	CASSVRDRGGYTF	TGTGCCAGCAGCGTCCGGGACAGGGGTGGCTACACCTTC
TRBJ1-4	TRBV7-2	.	.	CASSREDEKLFF	TGTGCCAGCAGCCGAGAAGATGAAAAACTGTTTTTT
TRBJ1-1	TRBV7-9	.	.	CASSLWESTEAFF	TGTGCCAGCAGCTTATGGGAGAGCACTGAAGCTTTCTTT
TRBJ1-1	TRBV5-1	few	.	CASSSDSPLNTEAFF	TGCGCCAGCAGCTCTGACAGTCCACTGAACACTGAAGCTTTCTTT
TRBJ2-2	TRBV7-3	.	.	CASSLSPGDTGELFF	TGTGCCAGCAGCTTAAGCCCGGGTGACACCGGGGAGCTGTTTTTT
TRBJ2-3	TRBV12-3/TRBV12-4	few	TRBD1	CASSQTGGRDTQYF	TGTGCCAGCAGCCAGACAGGGGGCAGGGATACGCAGTATTTT
TRBJ2-3	TRBV20-1	few	TRBD2	CSARDLTSGYSFADTQYF	TGCAGTGCTAGAGATCTAACTAGCGGGTACAGCTTCGCAGATACGCAGTATTTT
TRBJ1-2	TRBV7-9	few	TRBD1	CASSFTSGQDYGYTF	TGTGCCAGCAGCTTCACGTCGGGACAGGACTATGGCTACACCTTC
TRBJ2-3	TRBV20-1	.	.	CSASGADTQYF	TGCAGTGCTAGCGGGGCAGATACGCAGTATTTT
TRBJ2-1	TRBV19	.	TRBD1	CATRQGNEQFF	TGTGCCACTCGACAGGGGAATGAGCAGTTCTTC
TRBJ2-3	TRBV10-3	.	.	CAISDLRGSTDTQYF	TGTGCCATCAGTGACCTCCGGGGGAGCACAGATACGCAGTATTTT
TRBJ2-2	TRBV15	.	.	CATREGANTGELFF	TGTGCCACCAGAGAGGGGGCGAACACCGGGGAGCTGTTTTTT
TRBJ2-7	TRBV10-3	few	.	CAISEWGLARQYF	TGTGCCATCAGTGAGTGGGGGCTAGCTCGGCAGTACTTC
TRBJ2-3	TRBV9	few	.	CASSPRMVGGTDTQYF	TGTGCCAGCAGCCCCCGGATGGTAGGGGGCACAGATACGCAGTATTTT
TRBJ2-3	TRBV7-2	many	.	CASSLARTDTQYF	TGTGCCAGCAGCTTAGCTCGTACAGATACGCAGTATTTT
TRBJ2-5	TRBV20-1	.	TRBD2	CSARDGLAGGETQYF	TGCAGTGCTAGAGATGGACTAGCGGGGGGAGAGACCCAGTACTTC
TRBJ1-4	TRBV6-1	.	.	CASSEVLARDEKLFF	TGTGCCAGCAGTGAAGTTCTGGCCCGGGATGAAAAACTGTTTTTT
TRBJ1-5	TRBV15	few	.	CATSRVRGTGQPQHF	TGTGCCACCAGCAGAGTAAGAGGGACGGGGCAGCCCCAGCATTTT
TRBJ1-1	TRBV5-1	.	.	CASGVLRNTEAFF	TGCGCCAGCGGGGTGTTGCGGAACACTGAAGCTTTCTTT
TRBJ2-5	TRBV5-1	.	.	CASSLVGSEETQYF	TGCGCCAGCAGCTTGGTGGGGAGTGAAGAGACCCAGTACTTC
TRBJ1-5	TRBV12-3/TRBV12-4	.	.	CASSLSRVNQPQHF	TGTGCCAGCAGTTTGAGCAGGGTTAATCAGCCCCAGCATTTT
TRBJ2-2	TRBV5-1	few	TRBD1	CASSGQGQGTGELFF	TGCGCCAGCAGCGGACAGGGACAGGGCACCGGGGAGCTGTTTTTT
TRBJ1-1	TRBV6-5	.	TRBD1	CASSYLPGQPEAFF	TGTGCCAGCAGTTACCTTCCGGGACAGCCAGAAGCTTTCTTT
TRBJ2-5	TRBV6-2/TRBV6-3	.	TRBD1	CASSYHQGGVLETQYF	TGTGCCAGCAGTTATCATCAAGGGGGCGTGTTGGAGACCCAGTACTTC
TRBJ2-5	TRBV15	few	.	CATSRFYEGGETQYF	TGTGCCACCAGCAGATTCTATGAGGGAGGAGAGACCCAGTACTTC
TRBJ1-5	TRBV19	.	TRBD1	CASSIVAATGRLAQHF	TGTGCCAGTAGTATAGTGGCCGCGACAGGGAGGTTGGCCCAGCATTTT
TRBJ2-3	TRBV6-1	few	TRBD2	CASSAWTSGWDTQYF	TGTGCCAGCAGTGCCTGGACTAGCGGGTGGGATACGCAGTATTTT
TRBJ2-5	TRBV6-5	.	.	CASSQDGGRAQTQYF	TGTGCCAGCAGTCAAGACGGGGGCCGGGCCCAGACCCAGTACTTC